The clone carrying this T cell receptor beta chain was observed a single time. The data are from a study of blood T cell repertoires in COVID-19. About the study: Acute-phase and convalescent COVID-19 samples originated in the United States, Italy and Spain. The cDNA or gDNA used as material had been derived from T cells, B-cell-depleted T cells, or PBMCs.

In the study's own analysis: From reference gene primer amplification, estimates of nucleated cell counts were derived. Sequencing was performed with immunoSEQ multiplex PCR; in TCRdb, only in-frame clones are kept and a portion is missing. V, J and clone size were drawn from that table, and D and trimming were deduced from the DNA. This table has roughly 300,000 clones, 89% appearing once. This CDR3 is built from 16 residues. Germline values: CDR1 SGHKS, CDR2 YYEKEE (reference sequence). Trimming stripped 0 bases from V and 0 bases from J, with 7 bases between. This rearrangement joins TRBV5-5 to TRBJ1-6; D gene ambiguous. Sequencing used peripheral blood. The receptor's source is a young man who had recovered from COVID-19. DNA of the CDR3: TGTGCCAGCAGCTTGGTGAGGAGCTCCTATAATTCACCCCTCCACTTT. Encoded protein: CASSLVRSSYNSPLHF.